These 26 T cell receptor beta chains originate from one sample sequenced in a study of blood T cell repertoires in COVID-19. The protocol was immunoSEQ multiplex PCR, while the TCRdb copy is restricted to in-frame clones and leaves out a portion. In the table there are around 280,000 clones, around four fifths of which are singletons. Input material: peripheral blood. Every receptor here comes from a woman aged 50 to 65 with active or convalescent COVID-19.

CDR3 sequence: CATSRDRVQNQPQHF. CDR3 coding DNA: TGTGCCACCAGCAGAGATCGGGTGCAGAATCAGCCCCAGCATTTT. V and J are TRBV15 and TRBJ1-5; no reliable D call. This CDR3 contains 15 residues. V was pared by 0 bases and J by 4 bases, with 10 bases between. Germline assignment: CDR1 LNHNV and CDR2 YYDKDF (reference sequence).

The genes are TRBV27 and TRBJ1-2; 8 positions agree with TRBD1. The CDR3 runs 17 residues. Trimming at V came to 2 bases and at J to 1 base, leaving 9 bases not matched to a gene. In germline, CDR1 is MNHEY, CDR2 SMNVEV (reference sequence). CDR3 coding DNA: TGTGCCAGCAGTTTAATCAGGGGGCGTAGGGGTAACTATGGCTACACCTTC. The encoded protein is CASSLIRGRRGNYGYTF.

The chain has TRBV6-5 and TRBJ1-6, with a weak D call TRBD1 (6 bases). Germline CDR1 and CDR2: MNHEY and SVGAGI. The CDR3 runs 15 residues. The V end lost 0 bases, the J end lost 8 bases, and 11 bases lay between the germline ends. The CDR3 spells CASSYSRQGYSPLHF. The CDR3 DNA is TGTGCCAGCAGTTACTCGAGGCAGGGGTATTCACCCCTCCACTTT.

V usage is TRBV2 and J usage is TRBJ2-1, with 10 positions matching TRBD2. Germline trimming cut 7 bases from V and 3 bases from J; bases unmatched to any gene: 9. This CDR3 is built from 16 residues. Per the germline V gene, CDR1 is SNHLY and CDR2 is FYNNEI. CDR3 DNA: TGTGCCAGCATCTTCGATAGCGGGAGGATCTACAATGAGCAGTTCTTC. It translates to CASIFDSGRIYNEQFF.

This clone was seen only a few times. V and J are TRBV6-1 and TRBJ1-5, with 8 bases matching TRBD1. The junction had 5 bases not matched to a gene; V was cut back by 1 base and J by 6 bases. Germline lookup yields CDR1 MNHNS and CDR2 SASEGT. There are 15 residues in the CDR3. CDR3 in amino acids: CASSEGTGQLQPQHF. For the CDR3, the DNA is TGTGCCAGCAGTGAAGGGACAGGGCAACTTCAGCCCCAGCATTTT.

This clone has only one observation. This chain links TRBV29-1 with TRBJ1-1; TRBD1 might be the D (5 bases). Trimming took 2 bases from V and 1 from J, leaving 11 bases between them. The CDR3 length is 14 residues. Germline lookup yields CDR1 SQVTM and CDR2 ANQGSEA. The CDR3 region is CSVERDGGNTEAFF. CDR3 sequence (DNA): TGCAGCGTTGAAAGGGACGGGGGGAACACTGAAGCTTTCTTT.

This clone is a singleton in its sample. The chain has TRBV5-1 and TRBJ1-6; a weak D match, TRBD1 (5 bases). The V end lost 3 bases, the J end lost 4 bases, and 11 bases lay between the germline ends. The CDR3 is 15 residues long. Germline lookup yields CDR1 SGHRS and CDR2 YFSETQ. Here the CDR3 reads CASSWGGRYNSPLHF. DNA for the CDR3: TGCGCCAGCAGCTGGGGGGGGAGATATAATTCACCCCTCCACTTT. The whole variable domain, remainder taken from reference TRBV5-1 and TRBJ1-6, is KAGVTQTPRYLIKTRGQQVTLSCSPISGHRSVSWYQQTPGQGLQFLFEYFSETQRNKGNFPGRFSGRQFSNSRSEMNVSTLELGDSALYLCASSWGGRYNSPLHFGNGTRLTVT.

This rearrangement joins TRBV9 to TRBJ2-1, with a weak D call TRBD2 (6 bases). CDR1 and CDR2 from the germline V gene are SGDLS and YYNGEE. The CDR3 has 19 amino acids. Trimming pared 0 bases from V and 0 bases from J, leaving 19 bases between. For the CDR3, the DNA is TGTGCCAGCAGCGTAGACAGAGGACTATTCGGGGGCTCCTACAATGAGCAGTTCTTC. Translated, it gives CASSVDRGLFGGSYNEQFF.

The rearrangement links TRBV7-3 to TRBJ1-1, with TRBD1 matching over 7 bases. There are 15 residues in the CDR3. Germline CDR1 is SGHTA and CDR2 is FQGTGA. Losses at the gene ends were 5 bases for V and 4 bases for J; bases not matched to a gene: 10. CDR3 residues: CASSLTGKSSTEAFF. DNA of the CDR3: TGTGCCAGCAGCCTGACAGGGAAGAGCTCCACTGAAGCTTTCTTT.

This clone was seen a single time. V usage is TRBV9 and J usage is TRBJ1-4, with D maybe TRBD1 (5 bases). The germline V and J ends were trimmed by 0 bases and 7 bases, with 16 bases remaining between them. The CDR3 extends over 16 amino acids. Germline-derived CDR1 and CDR2 are SGDLS and YYNGEE. The CDR3 nucleotides are TGTGCCAGCAGCGTAGCTTCCGGGGGGACGGCTGAAAAACTGTTTTTT. This gives the protein CASSVASGGTAEKLFF.

The chain has TRBV27 and TRBJ1-4, with a weak D call TRBD1 (5 bases). CDR3 length: 15 amino acids. Per germline, CDR1 MNHEY and CDR2 SMNVEV (reference sequence). Trimming pared 5 bases from V and 6 bases from J, leaving 16 bases between. The CDR3 region is CASSVRWDSDEKLFF. CDR3 bases: TGTGCCAGCAGTGTCCGTTGGGACTCGGATGAAAAACTGTTTTTT.

V is TRBV7-2 and J is TRBJ1-3; D is ambiguous. V was pared by 1 base and J by 0 bases, with 4 bases between. Germline V gene sequence: CDR1 SGHTA, CDR2 FQGNSA. The CDR3 is made up of 14 amino acids. CDR3 protein: CASSLEHSGNTIYF. The CDR3 nucleotides are TGTGCCAGCAGCTTAGAACACTCTGGAAACACCATATATTTT.

The chain joins TRBV27 to TRBJ1-6; D perhaps matches TRBD1 (6 bases). Trimming took off 7 bases at V and 9 bases at J, with 16 bases between the two ends. Germline V gene sequence: CDR1 MNHEY, CDR2 SMNVEV (reference sequence). The CDR3 sequence is 14 residues long. The CDR3 protein is CASTFGDIGSPLHF. For the CDR3, the DNA is TGTGCCAGCACTTTCGGGGACATAGGTTCACCCCTCCACTTT.

The chain is built from TRBV7-3 and TRBJ1-1, with D unclear. CDR1 and CDR2 (germline): SGHTA, FQGTGA. V was pared by 0 bases and J by 4 bases, with 6 bases between. This CDR3 is built from 13 residues. The CDR3 sequence: CASSLTPGTEAFF. Written as DNA, the CDR3 is TGTGCCAGCAGCTTAACCCCCGGCACTGAAGCTTTCTTT.

V gene TRBV19 combines with J gene TRBJ2-1; 7 bases map to TRBD1. CDR3 length: 18 amino acids. Germline trimming cut 5 bases from V and 2 bases from J; bases unmatched to any gene: 15. Looked up from germline, CDR1 is LNHDA and CDR2 is SQIVND (reference sequence). CDR3 loop: CASSDWAGGPITYNEQFF. CDR3 DNA sequence: TGTGCCAGTAGTGACTGGGCAGGGGGTCCCATCACCTACAATGAGCAGTTCTTC.

The CDR3 here is CAIRGTPDSGNTIYF. For the CDR3, the DNA is TGTGCCATCAGGGGGACACCTGACTCTGGAAACACCATATATTTT. The rearrangement joins TRBV10-3 to TRBJ1-3, with D possibly matching TRBD1 (6 bases). Trimming shortened V by 6 bases and J by 0 bases, and 12 bases separated the two germline ends. Per germline, CDR1 ENHRY and CDR2 SYGVKD. The CDR3 consists of 15 residues.

The V call is TRBV27, the J call TRBJ1-1, with D perhaps matching TRBD1 (5 bases). Per germline, CDR1 MNHEY and CDR2 SMNVEV (reference sequence). The V gene lost 4 bases and the J gene lost 4 bases, with 28 bases spanning the gap. The CDR3 runs 19 residues. In nucleotides, the CDR3 is TGTGCCAGCAGTTCAGCAGGGTCGTTGCTATCCCAAACCAGCACTGAAGCTTTCTTT. As protein: CASSSAGSLLSQTSTEAFF.

This clone was seen only once. The chain employs TRBV6-1 and TRBJ1-6; D is undetermined. The CDR3 is made up of 18 amino acids. Per the germline V gene, CDR1 is MNHNS and CDR2 is SASEGT. Trimming took off 1 base at V and 0 bases at J, with 13 bases between the two ends. The CDR3 region is CASSEEGGSFSYNSPLHF. The CDR3 nucleotides are TGTGCCAGCAGTGAAGAAGGCGGCTCTTTCTCCTATAATTCACCCCTCCACTTT.

The rearrangement links TRBV7-9 to TRBJ2-7, with D perhaps matching TRBD1 (6 bases). The CDR3 has 14 residues. Germline-derived CDR1 and CDR2 are SEHNR and FQNEAQ (reference sequence). V lost 4 bases, J lost 2 bases, and 12 bases lay in between. This CDR3 is CASSSQDSTYEQYF. The DNA of the CDR3 is TGTGCCAGCAGCTCCCAGGACAGTACCTACGAGCAGTACTTC.

The V gene is TRBV2, the J gene TRBJ2-5, with TRBD2 matching over 9 bases. CDR1 is SNHLY, CDR2 FYNNEI, per germline. The CDR3 covers 16 residues. V lost 2 bases and J lost 5; bases outside the gene matches: 9. The CDR3 loop reads CASSERSGSGVETQYF. As DNA, the CDR3 is TGTGCCAGCAGTGAACGTAGCGGGAGCGGGGTGGAGACCCAGTACTTC. Full variable domain (remainder filled in from reference TRBV2 and TRBJ2-5): EPEVTQTPSHQVTQMGQEVILRCVPISNHLYFYWYRQILGQKVEFLVSFYNNEISEKSEIFDDQFSVERPDGSNFTLKIRSTKLEDSAMYFCASSERSGSGVETQYFGPGTRLLVL.

The chain joins TRBV5-1 to TRBJ2-5; D is perhaps TRBD1 (6 bases). V was cut by 4 bases and J by 1 base, with 11 bases left in between. Germline V gives CDR1 SGHRS, CDR2 YFSETQ. The CDR3 sequence is 14 residues long. The CDR3 DNA sequence: TGCGCCAGCAGCATACAGGGAATCCAAGAGACCCAGTACTTC. This encodes CASSIQGIQETQYF.

V and J are TRBV27 and TRBJ2-1; 7 nucleotides align to TRBD2. The ends lost 5 bases at V and 2 bases at J; junction bases unmatched: 6. CDR1 and CDR2 (germline): MNHEY, SMNVEV (reference sequence). The CDR3 covers 15 residues. The CDR3 DNA sequence: TGTGCCAGCAGTCCTAGCGGAATGGCCTACAATGAGCAGTTCTTC. Its protein is CASSPSGMAYNEQFF.

About this clone itself: One end of the junction varies from germline; a read error may be responsible. The chain is built from TRBV18 and TRBJ2-1, with a possible D match to TRBD2 (6 bases). The germline CDR1 and CDR2 sequences are KGHSH and LQKENI. The CDR3 consists of 12 residues. CDR3 DNA: TGTGCCAGCTCACCTCTGGGACTCGACCCGGTCTTC. Translated: CASSPLGLDPVF.

V usage is TRBV20-1 and J usage is TRBJ2-5, with D tentatively TRBD2 (5 bases). Germline assignment: CDR1 DFQATT and CDR2 SNEGSKA (reference sequence). Trimming shortened V by 4 bases and J by 6 bases, and 9 bases separated the two germline ends. The CDR3 spans 11 residues. The CDR3 DNA reads TGCAGTGCTATTGGCGGGCAGACCCAGTACTTC. Its protein product is CSAIGGQTQYF.

The chain combines TRBV5-1 with TRBJ1-2, with TRBD1 matching 7 bases. The CDR3 has 15 residues. The germline V gene has CDR1 SGHRS and CDR2 YFSETQ. V was pared by 1 base and J by 2 bases, with 5 bases of the junction left unmatched. DNA of the CDR3: TGCGCCAGCAGCTTGAGGACAGGCGAGAACTATGGCTACACCTTC. It encodes CASSLRTGENYGYTF.

This chain connects TRBV7-9 to TRBJ2-1; a possible D gene is TRBD2 (6 bases). V was clipped by 4 bases and J by 5 bases, with 21 bases between them. CDR3 length equals 17 residues. Per the germline V gene, CDR1 is SEHNR and CDR2 is FQNEAQ (reference sequence). The CDR3 reads CASSYGALAGIHNEQFF. Here the CDR3 DNA reads TGTGCCAGCAGCTACGGAGCTCTGGCGGGAATTCACAATGAGCAGTTCTTC.